The clone carrying this TCR beta chain rates as medium-sized. Its antigen remains unknown. The authors kept the mixed lymphocyte reaction cells in coculture at 37°C for more than five days. Here immunoSEQ multiplex PCR was the method, and the copy in TCRdb shows in-frame clones only, minus some. The sample has about 9,600 clones; roughly 46% are singletons. The source of the sample is a study of siplizumab effects on memory and regulatory T cells. This receptor was identified in a human donor in good health; the cells came from an allogeneic mixed lymphocyte reaction. Sequencing used CFSE-low (dividing) CD4+ T cells sorted from an allogeneic mixed lymphocyte reaction.

The CDR3 protein is CASSVVPLVVNNEQFF. CDR3 sequence (DNA): TGTGCCAGCAGCGTAGTTCCCCTCGTGGTGAATAATGAGCAGTTCTTC. This chain links TRBV9 with TRBJ2-1; D gene unclear. The V and J ends lost 0 bases and 7 bases respectively, with 17 bases between them. The CDR3 runs to 16 residues. Germline CDR1 SGDLS, CDR2 YYNGEE. The full variable domain, its missing parts supplied by reference TRBV9 and TRBJ2-1, is DSGVTQTPKHLITATGQRVTLRCSPRSGDLSVYWYQQSLDQGLQFLIQYYNGEERAKGNILERFSAQQFPDLHSELNLSSLELGDSALYFCASSVVPLVVNNEQFFGPGTRLTVL.